This T cell receptor beta chain emerged from a study of T cell responses to AZD1222 COVID-19 vaccine. CDR3 size: 15 residues. V dropped 5 bases and J dropped 4 bases, with 17 bases sitting between them. Germline lookup yields CDR1 SGHAT and CDR2 FQNNGV. Libraries were prepared by immunoSEQ multiplex PCR; TCRdb keeps only in-frame clonotypes and omits some of them. The table records about 92,000 clones, approximately 90% of them present only once. The chain joins TRBV11-2 to TRBJ1-1; possibly TRBD1 for D (5 bases). This clonotype was sampled from an adult in good health. This sample comprised peripheral blood, obtained on day 0 of AZD1222 vaccination. CDR3 residues: CASSALFQGATEAFF. DNA of the CDR3: TGTGCCAGCAGCGCCTTGTTTCAGGGAGCCACTGAAGCTTTCTTT.